This entry lists 3 T cell receptor beta chains sequenced from one sample in a study of long-term antiretroviral therapy in people with HIV. At survey level, the immunoSEQ assay was run in its v3.0 version. Profiling relied on immunoSEQ multiplex PCR, and the TCRdb table lists in-frame clones only, not all of them. The table has more than 25,000 clones, over 75% seen once; the top ten hold roughly 0.94%. The specimen was unsorted PBMCs, collected 2 years after starting antiretroviral therapy. These receptors were obtained from a man aged 50-60 years with HIV.

The chain couples TRBV4-3 to TRBJ1-4; 7 nucleotides agree with TRBD1. The CDR3 loop spans 15 amino acids. Germline lookup yields CDR1 LGHNA and CDR2 YSLEER. V gave up 0 bases and J gave up 6 bases; unmatched junction bases: 4. CDR3 coding DNA: TGCGCCAGCAGCCAAGACGGAGGGGGCGATGAAAAACTGTTTTTT. Its protein is CASSQDGGGDEKLFF.

In its sample, this clone was seen once. V usage is TRBV28 and J usage is TRBJ2-3, with D possibly being TRBD2 (5 bases). The V gene lost 2 bases and the J gene lost 1 base, with 13 bases spanning the gap. Germline V lookup: CDR1 MDHEN, CDR2 SYDVKM. The CDR3 spans 16 residues. CDR3 DNA: TGTGCCAGCAGTTTAAAATCGTGGCGGGGCACAGATACGCAGTATTTT. This sequence encodes CASSLKSWRGTDTQYF.

The rearrangement links TRBV28 to TRBJ1-1, with unresolved D. V lost 2 bases and J 5 bases, leaving 9 bases between the germline ends. Germline CDR1 MDHEN, CDR2 SYDVKM. The length of the CDR3 is 13 residues. The CDR3 DNA sequence: TGTGCCAGCAGTTTACTGGGCCTAACTGAAGCTTTCTTT. This translates into CASSLLGLTEAFF.